Sequencing of this TCR beta chain was carried out in a study of T cell clonality in common variable immunodeficiency. Findings and limits, study-wide: Links between repertoire features and CVID complications were heterogeneity-limited. CVID subjects shared fewer TCRbeta clones than healthy controls did. In common variable immunodeficiency, TCR beta chains reportedly carried fewer deletions and N-nucleotide insertions.

Trimming took 3 bases from V and 4 from J; bases not matched to a gene: 10. This CDR3 comprises 16 residues. Germline lookup yields CDR1 KGHSH and CDR2 LQKENI. Method: immunoSEQ multiplex PCR; TCRdb's copy keeps in-frame clones and lacks some. This repertoire holds just over 20,000 clones, and none appear only once. This clone was counted at least ten times. Its target is not known. The read finishes 3 residues shy of the CDR3 end, and the germline J gene is used to complete it. Reduced serum IgG, IgA and/or IgM plus specific antibody deficiency defined CVID. The receptor's source is a human donor with common variable immunodeficiency. This sequence joins TRBV18 and TRBJ2-5, with TRBD1 identical over 8 bases. Specimen: peripheral blood mononuclear cells. The CDR3: CASSPNGQGIGETQYF. The sequenced CDR3 bases are TGTGCCAGCTCACCGAATGGACAGGGAATCGGAGAGACC.